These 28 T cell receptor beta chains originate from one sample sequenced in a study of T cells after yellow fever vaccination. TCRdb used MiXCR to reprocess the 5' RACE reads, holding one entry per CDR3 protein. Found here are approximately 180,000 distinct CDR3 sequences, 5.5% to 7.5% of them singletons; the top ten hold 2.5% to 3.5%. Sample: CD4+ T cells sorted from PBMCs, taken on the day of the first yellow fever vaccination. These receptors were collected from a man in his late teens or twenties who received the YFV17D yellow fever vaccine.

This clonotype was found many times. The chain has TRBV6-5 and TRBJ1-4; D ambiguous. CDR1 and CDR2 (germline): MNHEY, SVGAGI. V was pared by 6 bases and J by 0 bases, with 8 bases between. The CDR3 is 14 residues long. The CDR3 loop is CASSKRATNEKLFF. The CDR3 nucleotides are TGTGCCAGCAGCAAGAGGGCAACTAATGAAAAACTGTTTTTT.

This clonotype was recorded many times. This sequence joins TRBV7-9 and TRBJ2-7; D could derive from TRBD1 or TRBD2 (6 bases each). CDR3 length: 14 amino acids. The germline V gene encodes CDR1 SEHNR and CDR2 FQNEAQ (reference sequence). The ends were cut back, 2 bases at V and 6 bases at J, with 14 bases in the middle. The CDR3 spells CASSLIGGGTEQYV. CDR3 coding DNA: TGTGCCAGCAGCTTAATCGGAGGGGGTACCGAGCAGTACGTC.

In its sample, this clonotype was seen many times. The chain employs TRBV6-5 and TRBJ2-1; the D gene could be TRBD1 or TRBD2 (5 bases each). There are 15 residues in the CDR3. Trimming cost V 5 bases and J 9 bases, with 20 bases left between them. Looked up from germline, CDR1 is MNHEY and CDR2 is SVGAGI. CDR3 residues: CASSPPGWGSGEQFF. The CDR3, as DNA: TGTGCCAGCAGTCCCCCGGGGTGGGGGTCTGGTGAGCAGTTCTTC.

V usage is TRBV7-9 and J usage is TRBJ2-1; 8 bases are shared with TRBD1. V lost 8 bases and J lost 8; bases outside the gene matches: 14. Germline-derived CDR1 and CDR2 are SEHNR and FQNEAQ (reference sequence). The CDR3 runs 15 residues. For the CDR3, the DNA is TGTGCCAGCTCCAGGGGGCAGTCTCTATCCTATGAGCAGTTCTTC. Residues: CASSRGQSLSYEQFF.

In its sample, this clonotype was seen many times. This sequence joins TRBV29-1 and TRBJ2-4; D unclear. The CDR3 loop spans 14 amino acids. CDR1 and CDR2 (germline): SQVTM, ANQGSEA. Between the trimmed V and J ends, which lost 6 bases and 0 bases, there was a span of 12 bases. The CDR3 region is CSVSTELAKNIQYF. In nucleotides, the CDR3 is TGCAGCGTGTCCACAGAGCTAGCCAAAAACATTCAGTACTTC.

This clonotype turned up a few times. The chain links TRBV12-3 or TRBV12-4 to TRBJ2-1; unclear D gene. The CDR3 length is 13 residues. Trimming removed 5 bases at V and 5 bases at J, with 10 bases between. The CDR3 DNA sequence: TGTGCCAGCAGTGGCCAGAACCACAATGAGCAGTTCTTC. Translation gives CASSGQNHNEQFF.

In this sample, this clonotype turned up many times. CDR3 in DNA: TGTGCCAGCGGCCGTACCGGGACAGGGCCCAACACCATATATTTT. Translating it yields CASGRTGTGPNTIYF. This sequence joins TRBV7-2 and TRBJ1-3, with 9 positions matching TRBD1. Losses at the gene ends were 8 bases for V and 7 bases for J; bases not matched to a gene: 12. Germline CDR1 reads SGHTA; CDR2 reads FQGNSA. The CDR3 sequence is 15 residues long.

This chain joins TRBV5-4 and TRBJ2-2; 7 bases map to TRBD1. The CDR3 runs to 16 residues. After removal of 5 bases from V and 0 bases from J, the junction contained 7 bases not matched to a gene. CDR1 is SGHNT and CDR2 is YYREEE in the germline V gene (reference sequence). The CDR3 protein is CASRPGTVANTGELFF. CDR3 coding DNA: TGTGCCAGCAGGCCCGGGACAGTCGCGAACACCGGGGAGCTGTTTTTT.

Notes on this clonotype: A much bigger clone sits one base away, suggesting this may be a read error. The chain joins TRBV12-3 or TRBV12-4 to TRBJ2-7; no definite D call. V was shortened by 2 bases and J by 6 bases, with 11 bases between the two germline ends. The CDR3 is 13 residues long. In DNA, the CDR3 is TGTGCCAGCAGTTTAATCCGGCCCGGCGAGCAGTACTTC. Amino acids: CASSLIRPGEQYF.

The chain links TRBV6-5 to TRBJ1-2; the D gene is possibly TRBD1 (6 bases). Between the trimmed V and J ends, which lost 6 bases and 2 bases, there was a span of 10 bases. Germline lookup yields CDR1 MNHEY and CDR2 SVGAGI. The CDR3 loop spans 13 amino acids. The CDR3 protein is CASRSGTNYGYTF. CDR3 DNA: TGTGCCAGCAGATCCGGGACAAACTATGGCTACACCTTC.

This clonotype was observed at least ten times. CDR3 DNA: TGCAGTGCACGCCGACAGGGGAACACTGAAGCTTTCTTT. Its protein is CSARRQGNTEAFF. The chain recombines TRBV20-1 with TRBJ1-1; TRBD1 agrees at 7 bases. After removal of 6 bases from V and 1 base from J, the junction contained 5 bases not matched to a gene. CDR3 length: 13 amino acids. Looked up from germline, CDR1 is DFQATT and CDR2 is SNEGSKA (reference sequence).

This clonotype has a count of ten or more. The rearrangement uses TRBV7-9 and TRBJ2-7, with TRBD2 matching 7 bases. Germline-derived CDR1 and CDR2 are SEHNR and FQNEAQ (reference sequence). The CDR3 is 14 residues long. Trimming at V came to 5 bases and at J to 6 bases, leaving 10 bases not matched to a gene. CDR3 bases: TGTGCCAGCAGCCCAGCGACCGGGAGGCGCGAGCAGTACTTC. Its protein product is CASSPATGRREQYF. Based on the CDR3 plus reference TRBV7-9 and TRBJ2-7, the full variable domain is DTGVSQNPRHKITKRGQNVTFRCDPISEHNRLYWYRQTLGQGPEFLTYFQNEAQLEKSRLLSDRFSAERPKGSFSTLEIQRTEQGDSAMYLCASSPATGRREQYFGPGTRLTVT.

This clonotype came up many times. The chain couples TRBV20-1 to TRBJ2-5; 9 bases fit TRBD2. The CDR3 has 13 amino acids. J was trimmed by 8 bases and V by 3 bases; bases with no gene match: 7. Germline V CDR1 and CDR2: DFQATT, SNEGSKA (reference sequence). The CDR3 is CSASGLAGSTQYF. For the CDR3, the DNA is TGCAGTGCTAGTGGTCTAGCGGGAAGCACCCAGTACTTC.

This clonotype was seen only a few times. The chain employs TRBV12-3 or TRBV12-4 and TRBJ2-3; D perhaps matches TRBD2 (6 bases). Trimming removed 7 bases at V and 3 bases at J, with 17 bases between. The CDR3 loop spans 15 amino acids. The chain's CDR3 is CASTPGLPGTDTQYF. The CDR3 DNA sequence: TGTGCCAGCACCCCGGGACTCCCAGGGACAGATACGCAGTATTTT.

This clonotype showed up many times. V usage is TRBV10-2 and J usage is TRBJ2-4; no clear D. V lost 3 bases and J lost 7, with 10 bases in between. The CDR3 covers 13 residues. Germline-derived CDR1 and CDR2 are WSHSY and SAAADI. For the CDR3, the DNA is TGCGCCAGCAGTGAACACTCGCTGAACATTCAGTACTTC. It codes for CASSEHSLNIQYF.

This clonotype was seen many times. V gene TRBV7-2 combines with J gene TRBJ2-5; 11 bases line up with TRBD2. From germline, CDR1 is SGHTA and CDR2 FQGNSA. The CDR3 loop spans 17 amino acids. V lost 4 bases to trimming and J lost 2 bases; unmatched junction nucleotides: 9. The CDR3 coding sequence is TGTGCCAGCAGCTGGCGGAGACTAGCGGGGCCACAAGAGACCCAGTACTTC. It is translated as CASSWRRLAGPQETQYF.

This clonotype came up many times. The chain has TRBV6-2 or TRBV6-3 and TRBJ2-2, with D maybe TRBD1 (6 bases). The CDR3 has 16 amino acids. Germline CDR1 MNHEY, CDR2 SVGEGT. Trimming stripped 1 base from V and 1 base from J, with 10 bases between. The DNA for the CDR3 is TGTGCCAGCAGTTACTATAAACAGGGGAACACCGGGGAGCTGTTTTTT. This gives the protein CASSYYKQGNTGELFF.

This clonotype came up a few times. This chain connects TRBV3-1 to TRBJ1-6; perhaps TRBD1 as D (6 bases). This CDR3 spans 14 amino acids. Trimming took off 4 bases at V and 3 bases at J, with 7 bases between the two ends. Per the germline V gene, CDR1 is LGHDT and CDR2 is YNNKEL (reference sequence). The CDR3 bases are TGTGCCAGCAGCCGGACAGACTATAATTCACCCCTCCACTTT. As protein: CASSRTDYNSPLHF. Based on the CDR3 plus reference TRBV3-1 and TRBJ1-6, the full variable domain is DTAVSQTPKYLVTQMGNDKSIKCEQNLGHDTMYWYKQDSKKFLKIMFSYNNKELIINETVPNRFSPKSPDKAHLNLHINSLELGDSAVYFCASSRTDYNSPLHFGNGTRLTVT.

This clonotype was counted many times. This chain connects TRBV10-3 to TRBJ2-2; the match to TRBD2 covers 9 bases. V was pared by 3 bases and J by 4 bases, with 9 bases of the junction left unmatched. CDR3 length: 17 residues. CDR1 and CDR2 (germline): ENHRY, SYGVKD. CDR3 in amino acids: CAISDQGTSSITGELFF. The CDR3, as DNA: TGTGCCATCAGTGACCAGGGGACTAGCTCAATCACCGGGGAGCTGTTTTTT.

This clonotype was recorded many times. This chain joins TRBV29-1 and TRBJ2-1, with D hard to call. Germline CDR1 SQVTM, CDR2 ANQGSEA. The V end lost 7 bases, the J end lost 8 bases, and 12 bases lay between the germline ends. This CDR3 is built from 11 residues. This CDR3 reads CSAERGYEQFF. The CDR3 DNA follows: TGCAGCGCTGAGCGTGGATATGAGCAGTTCTTC.

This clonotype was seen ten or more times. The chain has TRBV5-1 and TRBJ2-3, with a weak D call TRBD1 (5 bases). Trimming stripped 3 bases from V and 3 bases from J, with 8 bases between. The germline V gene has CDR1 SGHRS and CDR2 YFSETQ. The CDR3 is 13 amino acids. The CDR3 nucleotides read TGCGCCAGCAGCTCGCAGGGAACAGATACGCAGTATTTT. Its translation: CASSSQGTDTQYF.

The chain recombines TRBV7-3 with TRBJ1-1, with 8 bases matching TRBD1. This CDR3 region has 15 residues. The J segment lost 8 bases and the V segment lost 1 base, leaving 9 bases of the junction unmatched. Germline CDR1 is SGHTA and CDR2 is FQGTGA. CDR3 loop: CASSLNANRTGEAFF. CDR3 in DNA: TGTGCCAGCAGCTTAAACGCCAACCGGACAGGGGAAGCTTTCTTT. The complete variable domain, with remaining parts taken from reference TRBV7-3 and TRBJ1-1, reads GAGVSQTPSNKVTEKGKYVELRCDPISGHTALYWYRQSLGQGPEFLIYFQGTGAADDSGLPNDRFFAVRPEGSVSTLKIQRTERGDSAVYLCASSLNANRTGEAFFGQGTRLTVV.

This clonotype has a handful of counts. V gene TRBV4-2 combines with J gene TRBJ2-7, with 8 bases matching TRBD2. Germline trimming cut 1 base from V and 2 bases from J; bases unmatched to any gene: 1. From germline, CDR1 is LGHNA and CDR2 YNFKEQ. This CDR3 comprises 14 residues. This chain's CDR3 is CASSQVGGAYEQYF. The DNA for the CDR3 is TGTGCCAGCAGCCAAGTCGGGGGGGCCTACGAGCAGTACTTC.

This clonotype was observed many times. Here the CDR3 DNA reads TGTGCCAGCAGTCCGTCCGGGCGGGGGGGCTACGAGCAGTACTTC. Translated: CASSPSGRGGYEQYF. The chain is built from TRBV12-3 or TRBV12-4 and TRBJ2-7; 9 bases fit TRBD2. The CDR3 length is 15 residues. The V and J ends lost 5 bases and 3 bases, in that order; junction bases with no gene match: 8.

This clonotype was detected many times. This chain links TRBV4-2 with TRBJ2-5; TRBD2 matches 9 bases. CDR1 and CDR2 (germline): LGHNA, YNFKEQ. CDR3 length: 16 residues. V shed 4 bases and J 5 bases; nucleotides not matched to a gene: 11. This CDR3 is CASSPPRAGGEETQYF. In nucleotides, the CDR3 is TGTGCCAGCAGCCCCCCCCGCGCGGGGGGGGAGGAGACCCAGTACTTC.

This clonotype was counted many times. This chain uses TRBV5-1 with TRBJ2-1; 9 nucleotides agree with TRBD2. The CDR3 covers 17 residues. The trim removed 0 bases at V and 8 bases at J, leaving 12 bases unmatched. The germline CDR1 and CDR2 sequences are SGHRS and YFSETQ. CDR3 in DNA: TGCGCCAGCAGCTTGGCGGCGGGCGGGGGGGCCGTCGATGAGCAGTTCTTC. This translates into CASSLAAGGGAVDEQFF.

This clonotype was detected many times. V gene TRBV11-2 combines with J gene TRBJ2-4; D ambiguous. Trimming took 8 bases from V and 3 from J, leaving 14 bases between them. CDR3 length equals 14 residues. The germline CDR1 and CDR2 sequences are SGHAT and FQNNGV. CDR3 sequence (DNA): TGTGCCAGCGATGGCCCAACCATCAAAAACATTCAGTACTTC. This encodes CASDGPTIKNIQYF.

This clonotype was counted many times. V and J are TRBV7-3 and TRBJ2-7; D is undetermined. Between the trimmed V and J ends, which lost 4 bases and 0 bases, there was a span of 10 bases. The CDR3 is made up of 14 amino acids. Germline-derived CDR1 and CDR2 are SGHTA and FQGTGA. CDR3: CASSSRPSSYEQYF. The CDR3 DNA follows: TGTGCCAGCAGCTCCCGTCCCAGCTCCTACGAGCAGTACTTC. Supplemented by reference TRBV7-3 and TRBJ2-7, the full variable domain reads GAGVSQTPSNKVTEKGKYVELRCDPISGHTALYWYRQSLGQGPEFLIYFQGTGAADDSGLPNDRFFAVRPEGSVSTLKIQRTERGDSAVYLCASSSRPSSYEQYFGPGTRLTVT.